This TCR beta chain was found in a study of blood T cells in healthy people across ages. Primed by a sample-barcoded 5' primer and a J-beta primer mix, a second PCR proceeded for 7 to 11 cycles. TCRdb reprocessed the 5' RACE reads with MiXCR, giving one entry per CDR3 protein. The profile covers about 1,500,000 distinct CDR3 sequences, with 42% appearing a single time and 7.9% taken by the ten largest. CDR3 size: 14 residues. Germline CDR1 is SGDLS and CDR2 is YYNGEE. The V end lost 2 bases, the J end lost 8 bases, and 16 bases lay between the germline ends. This clonotype originated in a woman aged 18-30 years in good health. Sample: blood. The chain uses TRBV9 and TRBJ1-2; a weak D match, TRBD1 (6 bases). CDR3 protein: CASSVDSSGVGYTF. CDR3 nucleotide sequence: TGTGCCAGCAGCGTGGACAGCTCGGGAGTGGGCTACACCTTC. The full variable domain, rest sourced from reference TRBV9 and TRBJ1-2, is DSGVTQTPKHLITATGQRVTLRCSPRSGDLSVYWYQQSLDQGLQFLIQYYNGEERAKGNILERFSAQQFPDLHSELNLSSLELGDSALYFCASSVDSSGVGYTFGSGTRLTVV.